These T cell receptor beta chains were read from a single sample in a study of neurological immune-mediated disorders. TCRdb passed the 5' RACE reads through MiXCR, listing each CDR3 protein once. The data show under 60,000 distinct CDR3 sequences, roughly 23% seen once. The material sequenced was PBMCs. These receptors all stem from a woman between 65 and 79 years old in good health. Each CDR3 is given with its conserved first and last residue. The D gene is left open where the match is weak. The size of a clone is reported for some rows only, either as once, few or many, or as a class for expanded clones.

CDR3 length | J gene | V gene | clone size | D gene | CDR3 DNA | CDR3 protein
13 | TRBJ1-1 | TRBV5-5 | many | TRBD1 | TGTGCCAGCAGCGGGGACAGGGGGCTGAGCGCTTTCTTT | CASSGDRGLSAFF
15 | TRBJ2-5 | TRBV5-5 | many | TRBD2 | TGTGCCAGCAGCTCGCTAGCGGGAACTTTAGAGACCCAGTACTTC | CASSSLAGTLETQYF
16 | TRBJ2-6 | TRBV5-1 | many | . | TGCGCCAGCAGCTTCTACGGAACCTCTGGGGCCAACGTCCTGACTTTC | CASSFYGTSGANVLTF
14 | TRBJ1-2 | TRBV7-2 | many | . | TGTGCCAGCAGTTGGGACGGTACTAACTATGGCTACACCTTC | CASSWDGTNYGYTF
15 | TRBJ2-1 | TRBV20-1 | . | TRBD2 | TGCAGTGTTAGGGGGGGACTAGCGGTTACAATGGGGCAGTTCTTC | CSVRGGLAVTMGQFF
14 | TRBJ2-5 | TRBV20-1 | many | TRBD2 | TGCAGTGCTAGAGTAGCGGGAGTTTACGAGACCCAGTACTTC | CSARVAGVYETQYF
14 | TRBJ2-2 | TRBV5-1 | many | TRBD1 | TGCGCCAGCAGCTCGGGACAGGGCTCCGGGGAGCTGTTTTTT | CASSSGQGSGELFF
14 | TRBJ1-2 | TRBV5-1 | many | TRBD1 | TGCGCCAGCAGCTCCGGGACAGGGGGCCATGGCTACACCTTC | CASSSGTGGHGYTF
12 | TRBJ1-1 | TRBV2 | many | . | TGTGCCAGCACCAAGGTGAACACTGAAGCTTTCTTT | CASTKVNTEAFF
15 | TRBJ2-1 | TRBV7-2 | few | TRBD2 | TGTGCCAGCAGTTTACGTAGCGGGAAAGACAATGAGCAGTTCTTC | CASSLRSGKDNEQFF
14 | TRBJ1-2 | TRBV2 | . | . | TGTGCCAGCAGCGGCTCGGGGGGAAACTATGGCTACACCTTC | CASSGSGGNYGYTF
14 | TRBJ1-5 | TRBV20-1 | many | TRBD1 | TGCAGTGCAATAAGAAACAGGGGGAATCAGCCCCAGCATTTT | CSAIRNRGNQPQHF
14 | TRBJ2-7 | TRBV12-3/TRBV12-4 | many | . | TGTGCCAGCAGTTCCCTCCGGGCGGGGTACGAGCAGTACTTC | CASSSLRAGYEQYF
14 | TRBJ1-1 | TRBV28 | many | TRBD1 | TGTGCCAGCAATTACAGGGGTGTGAACACTGAAGCTTTCTTT | CASNYRGVNTEAFF
18 | TRBJ2-1 | TRBV20-1 | many | . | TGCAGTGCTAGAGATCAGGCGAGACTTCTATACTCCTACAATGAGCAGTTCTTC | CSARDQARLLYSYNEQFF
18 | TRBJ2-1 | TRBV12-5 | . | TRBD1 | TGTGCTAGTGGTACACGACCTCCGGGACAGGGGGTCTACAATGAGCAGTTCTTC | CASGTRPPGQGVYNEQFF
17 | TRBJ2-3 | TRBV4-1 | many | . | TGCGCCAGCAGCCTCAACTCGCCCCGGACCAAAACAGATACGCAGTATTTT | CASSLNSPRTKTDTQYF
13 | TRBJ2-5 | TRBV20-1 | many | . | TGCAGTGCTAACGAGGACCGTCAAGAGACCCAGTACTTC | CSANEDRQETQYF
15 | TRBJ2-7 | TRBV4-1 | many | . | TGCGCCAGCAGCCAAGATCCGCTCCTTTCCTACGAGCAGTACTTC | CASSQDPLLSYEQYF
13 | TRBJ1-2 | TRBV9 | many | . | TGTGCCAGCAGCCGTGCGGGAGGCTATGGCTACACCTTC | CASSRAGGYGYTF
12 | TRBJ2-3 | TRBV5-1 | . | . | TGCGCCAGCAGTTCAACAACAGATACGCAGTATTTT | CASSSTTDTQYF
14 | TRBJ1-4 | TRBV7-2 | . | . | TGTGCCAGCAGCTTGGGGGGAGACGGTGAAAAACTGTTTTTT | CASSLGGDGEKLFF
12 | TRBJ1-2 | TRBV7-9 | many | . | TGTGCCAGCAGCTACGGGGCTAGTGGCTACACCTTC | CASSYGASGYTF
15 | TRBJ2-5 | TRBV5-1 | . | TRBD2 | TGCGCCAGCAGCGAGGACGGGGGGGCCGGGGAGACCCAGTACTTC | CASSEDGGAGETQYF
19 | TRBJ2-3 | TRBV7-6 | many | TRBD2 | TGTGCCAGCAGCTTACTTCCCGGACTAGCGGGAAGATCCACAGATACGCAGTATTTT | CASSLLPGLAGRSTDTQYF
16 | TRBJ2-1 | TRBV14 | many | TRBD1 | TGTGCCAGCAGCCAAGATCTTAGGACAGGTCGACATGAGCAGTTCTTC | CASSQDLRTGRHEQFF
15 | TRBJ2-2 | TRBV27 | few | . | TGTGCCAGCAGTTTTGGGTGGGGAAACACCGGGGAGCTGTTTTTT | CASSFGWGNTGELFF
16 | TRBJ2-2 | TRBV19 | many | TRBD2 | TGTGCCAGTAGTCTCGGACTAGCGGCCTCCACCGGGGAGCTGTTTTTT | CASSLGLAASTGELFF
12 | TRBJ1-1 | TRBV3-1 | many | . | TGTGCCAGCAGCCAAGATAGGAGGGAAGCTTTCTTT | CASSQDRREAFF
14 | TRBJ2-7 | TRBV19 | . | TRBD1 | TGTGCCAGCGCCTGGGACAGGGGATCCTACGAGCAGTACTTC | CASAWDRGSYEQYF
17 | TRBJ2-7 | TRBV11-2 | many | . | TGTGCCAGCAGCCGAATCTTTATTAGCGGCGACGCCTACGAGCAGTACTTC | CASSRIFISGDAYEQYF
15 | TRBJ2-1 | TRBV7-8 | many | . | TGTGCCAGCAGCCCAGGGACCCCTCCCTACAATGAGCAGTTCTTC | CASSPGTPPYNEQFF
14 | TRBJ1-1 | TRBV7-9 | many | . | TGTGCCAGCAGCTTATCCTCAGGGGACACTGAAGCTTTCTTT | CASSLSSGDTEAFF
15 | TRBJ2-2 | TRBV3-1 | many | TRBD1 | TGTGCCAGCAGCTCAGACAGGGCGAACACCGGGGAGCTGTTTTTT | CASSSDRANTGELFF
17 | TRBJ1-1 | TRBV2 | . | . | TGTGCCAGCAGCCAACCTGTGGACAATCGCAGGAACACTGAAGCTTTCTTT | CASSQPVDNRRNTEAFF
15 | TRBJ2-1 | TRBV28 | many | . | TGTGCCAGCAGGGAATGGGTAAGCGAGGACAATGAGCAGTTCTTC | CASREWVSEDNEQFF
11 | TRBJ1-2 | TRBV28 | many | . | TGTGCCAGCAGTTCCCGATATGGCTACACCTTC | CASSSRYGYTF
14 | TRBJ2-2 | TRBV7-2 | . | . | TGTGCCAGCAGCTTAGCGGGGGGCACCGGGGAGCTGTTTTTT | CASSLAGGTGELFF
14 | TRBJ2-3 | TRBV28 | many | . | TGTGCCAGCAGTTTTAGGGAGGCGACTGATACGCAGTATTTT | CASSFREATDTQYF